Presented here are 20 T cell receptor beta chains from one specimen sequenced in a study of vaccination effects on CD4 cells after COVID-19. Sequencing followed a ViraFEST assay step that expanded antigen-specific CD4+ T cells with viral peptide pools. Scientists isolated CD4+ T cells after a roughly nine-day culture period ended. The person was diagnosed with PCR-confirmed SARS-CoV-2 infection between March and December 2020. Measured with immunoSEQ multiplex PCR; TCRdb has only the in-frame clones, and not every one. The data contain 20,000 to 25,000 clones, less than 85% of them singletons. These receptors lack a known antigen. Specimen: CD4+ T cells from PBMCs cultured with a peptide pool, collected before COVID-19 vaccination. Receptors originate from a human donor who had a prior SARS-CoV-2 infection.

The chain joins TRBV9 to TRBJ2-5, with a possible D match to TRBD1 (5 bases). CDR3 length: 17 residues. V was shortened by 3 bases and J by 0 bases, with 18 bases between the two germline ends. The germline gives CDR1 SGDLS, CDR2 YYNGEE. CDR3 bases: TGTGCCAGCAGCGCCCATGGGGCTACGACGTACCAAGAGACCCAGTACTTC. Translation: CASSAHGATTYQETQYF.

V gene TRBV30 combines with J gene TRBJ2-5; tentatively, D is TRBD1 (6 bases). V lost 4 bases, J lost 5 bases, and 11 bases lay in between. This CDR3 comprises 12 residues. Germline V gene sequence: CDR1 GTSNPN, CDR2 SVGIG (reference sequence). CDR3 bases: TGTGCCTGGAATGGGGGCGCGGAGACCCAGTACTTC. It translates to CAWNGGAETQYF.

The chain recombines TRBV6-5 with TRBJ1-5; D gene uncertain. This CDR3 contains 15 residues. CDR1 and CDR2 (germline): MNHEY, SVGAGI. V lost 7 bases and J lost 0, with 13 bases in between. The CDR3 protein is CASKSQPNSNQPQHF. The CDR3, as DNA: TGTGCCAGCAAGTCCCAGCCCAATAGCAATCAGCCCCAGCATTTT.

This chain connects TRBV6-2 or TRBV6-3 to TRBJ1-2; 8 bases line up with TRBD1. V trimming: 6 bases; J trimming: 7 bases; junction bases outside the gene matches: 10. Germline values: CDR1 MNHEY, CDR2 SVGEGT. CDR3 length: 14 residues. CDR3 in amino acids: CASRPPGQVGGYTF. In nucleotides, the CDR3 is TGTGCCAGCAGACCTCCGGGACAGGTTGGTGGCTACACCTTC.

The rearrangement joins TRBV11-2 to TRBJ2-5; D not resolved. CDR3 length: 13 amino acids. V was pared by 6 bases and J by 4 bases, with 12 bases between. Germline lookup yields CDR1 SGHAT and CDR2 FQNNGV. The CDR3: CASRFRVGETQYF. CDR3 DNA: TGTGCCAGCAGGTTTCGGGTGGGAGAGACCCAGTACTTC.

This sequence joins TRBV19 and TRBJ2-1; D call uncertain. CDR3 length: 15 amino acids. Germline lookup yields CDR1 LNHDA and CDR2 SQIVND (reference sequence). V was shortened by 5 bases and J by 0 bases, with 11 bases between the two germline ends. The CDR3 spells CASSAALSSYNEQFF. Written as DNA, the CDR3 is TGTGCCAGTAGTGCGGCGTTGAGCTCCTACAATGAGCAGTTCTTC.

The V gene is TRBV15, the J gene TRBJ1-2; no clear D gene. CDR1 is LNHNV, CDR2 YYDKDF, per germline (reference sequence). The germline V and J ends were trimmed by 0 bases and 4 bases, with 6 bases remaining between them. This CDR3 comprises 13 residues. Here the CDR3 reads CATSRDLTYGYTF. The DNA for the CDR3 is TGTGCCACCAGCAGAGATCTCACCTATGGCTACACCTTC. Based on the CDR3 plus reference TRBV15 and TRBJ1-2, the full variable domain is DAMVIQNPRYQVTQFGKPVTLSCSQTLNHNVMYWYQQKSSQAPKLLFHYYDKDFNNEADTPDNFQSRRPNTSFCFLDIRSPGLGDTAMYLCATSRDLTYGYTFGSGTRLTVV.

DNA of the CDR3: TGTGCCATCTCCGGGTCTAACTATGGCTACACCTTC. Translated, it gives CAISGSNYGYTF. This chain links TRBV10-3 with TRBJ1-2; D gene ambiguous. V gave up 8 bases and J gave up 0 bases, with 7 bases separating them. CDR1 and CDR2 from the germline V gene are ENHRY and SYGVKD. The CDR3 loop spans 12 amino acids.

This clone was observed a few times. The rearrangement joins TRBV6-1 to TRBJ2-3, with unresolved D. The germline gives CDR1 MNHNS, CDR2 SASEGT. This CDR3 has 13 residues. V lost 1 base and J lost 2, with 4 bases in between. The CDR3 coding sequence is TGTGCCAGCAGTGAAGGTAACACAGATACGCAGTATTTT. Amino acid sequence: CASSEGNTDTQYF.

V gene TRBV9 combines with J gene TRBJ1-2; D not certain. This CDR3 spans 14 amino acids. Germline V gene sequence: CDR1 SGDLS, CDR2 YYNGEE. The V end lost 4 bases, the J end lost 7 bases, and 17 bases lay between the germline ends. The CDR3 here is CASSPNTFPGGYTF. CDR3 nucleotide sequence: TGTGCCAGCAGCCCAAATACTTTTCCGGGTGGCTACACCTTC.

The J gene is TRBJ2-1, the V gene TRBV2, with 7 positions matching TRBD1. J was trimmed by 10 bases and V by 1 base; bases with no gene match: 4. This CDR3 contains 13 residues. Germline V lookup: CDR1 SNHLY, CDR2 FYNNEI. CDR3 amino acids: CASSEEPQGEQFF. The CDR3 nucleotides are TGTGCCAGCAGTGAAGAACCACAGGGGGAGCAGTTCTTC.

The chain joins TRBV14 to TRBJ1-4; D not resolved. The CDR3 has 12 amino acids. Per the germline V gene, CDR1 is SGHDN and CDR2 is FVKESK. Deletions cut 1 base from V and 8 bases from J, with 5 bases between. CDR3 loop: CASSQVTEKLFF. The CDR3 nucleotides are TGTGCCAGCAGCCAAGTTACCGAAAAACTGTTTTTT.

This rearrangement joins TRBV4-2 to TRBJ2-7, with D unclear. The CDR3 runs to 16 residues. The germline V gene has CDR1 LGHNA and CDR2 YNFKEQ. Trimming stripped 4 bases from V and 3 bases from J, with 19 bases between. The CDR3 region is CASSLGLTSGGYEQYF. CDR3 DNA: TGTGCCAGCAGCCTTGGGCTGACAAGTGGCGGCTACGAGCAGTACTTC.

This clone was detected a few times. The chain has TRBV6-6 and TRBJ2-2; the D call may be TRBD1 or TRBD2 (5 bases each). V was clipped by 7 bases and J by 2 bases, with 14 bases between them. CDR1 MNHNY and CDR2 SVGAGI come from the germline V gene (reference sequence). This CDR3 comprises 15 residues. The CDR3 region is CASIRDLRNTGELFF. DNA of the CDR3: TGTGCCAGCATTCGGGACCTACGAAACACCGGGGAGCTGTTTTTT.

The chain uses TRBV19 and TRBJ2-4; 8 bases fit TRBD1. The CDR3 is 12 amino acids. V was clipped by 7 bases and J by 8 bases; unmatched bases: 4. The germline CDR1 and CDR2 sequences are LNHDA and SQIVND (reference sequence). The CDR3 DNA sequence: TGTGCCAGTAAGGACAGGGAGGACATTCAGTACTTC. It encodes CASKDREDIQYF.

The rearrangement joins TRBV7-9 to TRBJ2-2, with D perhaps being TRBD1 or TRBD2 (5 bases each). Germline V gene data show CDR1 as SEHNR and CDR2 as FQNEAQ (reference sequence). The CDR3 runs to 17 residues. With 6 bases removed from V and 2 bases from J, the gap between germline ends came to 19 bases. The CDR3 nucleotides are TGTGCCAGCAGTACCCAGAGGGGACCAACTAACACCGGGGAGCTGTTTTTT. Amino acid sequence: CASSTQRGPTNTGELFF. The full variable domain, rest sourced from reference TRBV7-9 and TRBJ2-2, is DTGVSQNPRHKITKRGQNVTFRCDPISEHNRLYWYRQTLGQGPEFLTYFQNEAQLEKSRLLSDRFSAERPKGSFSTLEIQRTEQGDSAMYLCASSTQRGPTNTGELFFGEGSRLTVL.

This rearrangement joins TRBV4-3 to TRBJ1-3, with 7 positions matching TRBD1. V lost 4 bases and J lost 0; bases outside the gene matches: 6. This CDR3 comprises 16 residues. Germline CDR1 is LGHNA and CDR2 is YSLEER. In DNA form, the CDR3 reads TGCGCCAGCAGCCCGGGACAGCAGAGCTCTGGAAACACCATATATTTT. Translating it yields CASSPGQQSSGNTIYF.

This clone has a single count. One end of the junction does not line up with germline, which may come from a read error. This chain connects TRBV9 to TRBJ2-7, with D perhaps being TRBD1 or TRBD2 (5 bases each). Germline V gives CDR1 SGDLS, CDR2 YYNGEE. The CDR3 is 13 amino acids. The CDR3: CASSPRGSHEQYF. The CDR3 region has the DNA TGTGCCAGCAGCCCCCGGGGCTCCCACGAGCAGTACTTC.

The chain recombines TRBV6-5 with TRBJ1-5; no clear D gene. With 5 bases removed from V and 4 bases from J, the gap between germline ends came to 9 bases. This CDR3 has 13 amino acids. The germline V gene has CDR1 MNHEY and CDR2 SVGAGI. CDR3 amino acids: CASSISENQPQHF. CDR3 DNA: TGTGCCAGCAGTATATCGGAAAATCAGCCCCAGCATTTT.

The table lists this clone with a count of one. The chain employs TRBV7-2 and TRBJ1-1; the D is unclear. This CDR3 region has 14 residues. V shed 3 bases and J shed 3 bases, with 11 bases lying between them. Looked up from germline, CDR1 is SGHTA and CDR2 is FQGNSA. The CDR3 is CASSFGGQDTEAFF. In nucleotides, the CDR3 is TGTGCCAGCAGCTTTGGCGGGCAGGACACTGAAGCTTTCTTT.